This T cell receptor beta chain was captured in a study of technical replicates of blood from a few donors. From germline, CDR1 is MNHNY and CDR2 SVGAGI (reference sequence). The junction had 3 bases not matched to a gene; V was cut back by 5 bases and J by 6 bases. This CDR3 is 13 amino acids long. Generated by immunoSEQ multiplex PCR, the TCRdb table keeps only in-frame clones and is missing some. The data hold 12,000 or so clones, with around 93% observed a single time. The chain has TRBV6-6 and TRBJ1-5; 8 positions match TRBD1. Sequencing used PBMCs. This receptor was obtained from a human donor in good health. The CDR3: CASSDRGGQPQHF. The CDR3 DNA reads as TGTGCCAGCAGTGACAGGGGCGGTCAGCCCCAGCATTTT.